This T cell receptor beta chain was identified during a study of blood T cell repertoires in COVID-19. The CDR3 has 16 amino acids. V lost 6 bases to trimming and J lost 6 bases; unmatched junction nucleotides: 10. CDR1 SNHLY and CDR2 FYNNEI come from the germline V gene. Libraries were prepared by immunoSEQ multiplex PCR; TCRdb keeps only in-frame clonotypes and omits some of them. The profile shows about 140,000 clones, around 89% of them singletons. The gene calls are TRBV2 and TRBJ2-1; 11 nucleotides agree with TRBD2. This TCR derives from a woman of 80 years or more with acute or convalescent COVID-19. The sample consisted of peripheral blood. The CDR3 coding sequence is TGTGCCAGCAGCGACGAAATAGCGGGGGGGCGCAATGAGCAGTTCTTC. It yields the protein CASSDEIAGGRNEQFF. Combining the CDR3 with reference TRBV2 and TRBJ2-1 gives the whole variable domain EPEVTQTPSHQVTQMGQEVILRCVPISNHLYFYWYRQILGQKVEFLVSFYNNEISEKSEIFDDQFSVERPDGSNFTLKIRSTKLEDSAMYFCASSDEIAGGRNEQFFGPGTRLTVL.